This T cell receptor beta chain was identified during a study of lymphopenia after photon versus proton radiotherapy (dated by TCRdb to between 2017 and 2020). Some background on the complete study: The study compared the immunological effects of photon versus proton radiation therapy in patients with gastrointestinal tumors who developed high-grade lymphopenia. The study was designed to characterize how the impact on the immune system differs between the two radiation modalities. The 15 to 20 patients in the cohort had gastrointestinal tumors, were treated with either photon or proton therapy, and subsequently developed lymphopenia. Points the paper makes about the study in general: Across the cohort, a larger post-nadir drop in TCR diversity was inversely correlated with overall survival time among patients who died. The survival association was examined only in patients who died, and the authors described better survival with proton therapy as a possibility, not as a demonstrated result. During treatment, patients who received proton therapy stayed relatively stable, whereas patients who received photon therapy lost naive T cells and TCR diversity and gained effector/memory populations. After the lymphocyte count nadir, repertoires from photon-treated patients showed oligoclonal expansion, particularly of CD8+ Temra cells, and this expansion drove the decline in diversity.

Points on this clone: Its antigen is currently not known. The sample holds no much larger clone one base away, and base qualities are not on file.

Receptor libraries were prepared by the immunoSEQ multiplex PCR assay. Alongside multiparametric flow cytometry, deep sequencing of rearranged TCR beta loci was used to profile the T cell repertoires. TCRdb's version of the immuneACCESS table is confined to in-frame rearrangements and falls short of the full clone set. An unresolved V gene accounts for under half of the shortfall where checked; the remainder is of unknown origin. For this sample the table gives around 29,000 clones, of which about 93% were detected only once. About 0.66% of the sample is taken by the ten largest. The sequence derives from a woman aged 45-60 years with cholangiocarcinoma. The material sequenced was peripheral blood, taken from a patient treated with photon-based radiotherapy.

CDR3 reads: CASSLGGGRINEQFF. The DNA reads TGTGCCAGCAGTTTGGGCGGGGGACGGATCAATGAGCAGTTCTTC. Recombination joined TRBV6-5 with TRBJ2-1; TRBD2 fits 7 bases in the junction. The CDR3 has 15 amino acids, counting the end cysteine and phenylalanine. CDR3 DNA only is kept here, 45 bases in frame from base 1. Clipping removes 4 bases from V and 6 bases from J, with 9 as the unmatched junction base count. From the germline V gene, CDR1 is MNHEY and CDR2 is SVGAGI.